This entry lists 11 T cell receptor beta chains sequenced from one sample in a study of T cell changes during pregnancy in multiple sclerosis. This table comes from immunoSEQ multiplex PCR, and its TCRdb copy is limited to in-frame clones, with some not included. The sample shows about 85,000 clones, approximately 90% of them seen only once. The sequences come from peripheral blood, collected in the first trimester of pregnancy. These receptors were collected from a female donor with multiple sclerosis, enrolled in a pregnancy study.

CDR3 sequence (DNA): TGTGCCAGCAGAGAGGGACTAGCGAGGTCTGAGACCCAGTACTTC. It translates to CASREGLARSETQYF. The J gene is TRBJ2-5, the V gene TRBV27; 10 bases match TRBD2. CDR1 and CDR2 from the germline V gene are MNHEY and SMNVEV (reference sequence). V shed 6 bases and J 5 bases; nucleotides not matched to a gene: 9. The CDR3 is 15 residues long.

In DNA form, the CDR3 reads TGCAGCGTCGTGGACAGCCTCAGTCAGCCCCAGCATTTT. Protein sequence: CSVVDSLSQPQHF. The V gene is TRBV29-1, the J gene TRBJ1-5; tentative D call: TRBD1 (6 bases). Germline CDR1 and CDR2: SQVTM and ANQGSEA. Deletions cut 6 bases from V and 6 bases from J, with 15 bases between. The CDR3 covers 13 residues.

This chain uses TRBV7-9 with TRBJ1-1; the match to TRBD1 covers 7 bases. Trimming cost V 1 base and J 1 base; bases outside gene matches: 3. Germline lookup yields CDR1 SEHNR and CDR2 FQNEAQ (reference sequence). This CDR3 is built from 15 residues. The CDR3 here is CASSLGGQQNTEAFF. CDR3 sequence (DNA): TGTGCCAGCAGCTTAGGGGGACAGCAGAACACTGAAGCTTTCTTT.

The J gene is TRBJ2-1, the V gene TRBV5-1, with 11 bases fitting TRBD2. With V trimmed by 0 bases and J by 7 bases, 3 bases remained unmatched. Germline V CDR1 and CDR2: SGHRS, YFSETQ. The CDR3 has 15 residues. The CDR3 here is CASSLVASGRNEQFF. Written as DNA, the CDR3 is TGCGCCAGCAGCTTGGTGGCTAGCGGGAGGAATGAGCAGTTCTTC.

This sequence joins TRBV2 and TRBJ1-5; TRBD1 agrees at 11 bases. The CDR3 has 14 amino acids. J gave up 7 bases and V 3 bases, and 2 bases lay outside the gene matches. Germline V CDR1 and CDR2: SNHLY, FYNNEI. The CDR3 region is CASSEGQGEQPQHF. CDR3 nucleotide sequence: TGTGCCAGCAGTGAGGGACAGGGGGAACAGCCCCAGCATTTT.

The chain links TRBV5-8 to TRBJ1-5; D is perhaps TRBD1 (5 bases). This CDR3 has 15 amino acids. V shed 4 bases and J shed 7 bases, with 18 bases lying between them. Germline loops: CDR1 SGHTS, CDR2 YDEGEE. In DNA, the CDR3 is TGTGCCAGCAGCAACGGGGAGGGTTGGGGCCAGCCCCAGCATTTT. Translated, it gives CASSNGEGWGQPQHF.

V and J are TRBV6-1 and TRBJ1-1; D perhaps matches TRBD1 (6 bases). The V end was cut by 7 bases, the J end by 5 bases, with 8 bases between. Germline V gives CDR1 MNHNS, CDR2 SASEGT. CDR3 length equals 11 residues. Written as DNA, the CDR3 is TGTGCCAGCAAGGGGGTGACTGAAGCTTTCTTT. Its protein product is CASKGVTEAFF.

This chain joins TRBV6-1 and TRBJ2-2; 10 positions agree with TRBD2. V trimming: 6 bases; J trimming: 4 bases; junction bases outside the gene matches: 5. The CDR3 is made up of 15 amino acids. Germline-derived CDR1 and CDR2 are MNHNS and SASEGT. The CDR3 loop reads CASRVAGGPTGELFF. CDR3 in DNA: TGTGCCAGCAGGGTAGCGGGAGGCCCCACCGGGGAGCTGTTTTTT.

The chain employs TRBV2 and TRBJ2-7, with a possible D match to TRBD2 (5 bases). The CDR3 is 14 residues long. The germline CDR1 and CDR2 sequences are SNHLY and FYNNEI. The ends were cut back, 1 base at V and 5 bases at J, with 12 bases in the middle. In DNA form, the CDR3 reads TGTGCCAGCAGTGAAGTACTAGTTCTCCACGAGCAGTACTTC. This codes for CASSEVLVLHEQYF.

This chain uses TRBV6-1 with TRBJ1-5; D might be TRBD1 (6 bases). The V and J ends lost 5 bases and 5 bases respectively, with 7 bases between them. CDR3 length: 12 residues. CDR1 and CDR2 from the germline V gene are MNHNS and SASEGT. Written as DNA, the CDR3 is TGTGCCAGCAGTCAGGGGTATCAGCCCCAGCATTTT. It specifies CASSQGYQPQHF.

The chain has TRBV19 and TRBJ1-5, with TRBD1 matching over 9 bases. The CDR3 totals 13 residues. J gave up 4 bases and V 10 bases, and 5 bases lay outside the gene matches. CDR1 is LNHDA, CDR2 SQIVND, per germline (reference sequence). The chain's CDR3 is CATAGQGNQPQHF. For the CDR3, the DNA is TGTGCCACCGCGGGACAGGGTAATCAGCCCCAGCATTTT.